These 23 T cell receptor beta chains were all obtained from the same sample, sequenced in a study of blood T cell repertoires in COVID-19. Clones were sequenced by immunoSEQ multiplex PCR, and TCRdb holds only the in-frame ones, with some missing. In the table there are about 310,000 clones, under 90% of which are singletons. Material: PBMCs or T cells enriched from blood (not recorded which). Receptors originate from a woman between 25 and 40 years old who had recovered from COVID-19.

A single count supports this clone. The rearrangement links TRBV11-2 to TRBJ2-7; 10 bases align to TRBD2. The CDR3 runs to 16 residues. With V trimmed by 5 bases and J by 3 bases, 10 bases remained unmatched. Germline V lookup: CDR1 SGHAT, CDR2 FQNNGV. The CDR3 coding sequence is TGTGCCAGCAGCCCACTTGGGACTAGCGCTCACTACGAGCAGTACTTC. Its protein is CASSPLGTSAHYEQYF.

CDR3 amino acids: CASKGQGAANTGELFF. Here the CDR3 DNA reads TGCGCCAGCAAAGGACAGGGGGCTGCAAACACCGGGGAGCTGTTTTTT. The chain has TRBV5-1 and TRBJ2-2; 11 nucleotides match TRBD1. V was clipped by 6 bases and J by 2 bases; unmatched bases: 6. This CDR3 is built from 16 residues. Per germline, CDR1 SGHRS and CDR2 YFSETQ.

V and J are TRBV29-1 and TRBJ2-2; D perhaps matches TRBD2 (6 bases). V dropped 7 bases and J dropped 9 bases, with 18 bases sitting between them. The CDR3 is 13 amino acids. Germline V gene lookup returns CDR1 SQVTM and CDR2 ANQGSEA. CDR3 nucleotides: TGCAGCGGCTTTGGGGGGATAGGGCGGGAGCTGTTTTTT. Its translation: CSGFGGIGRELFF.

The chain couples TRBV6-1 to TRBJ2-7; TRBD1 aligns across 9 bases. CDR1 MNHNS and CDR2 SASEGT come from the germline V gene. J lost 3 bases, V lost 3 bases, and 6 bases had no gene match. The CDR3 loop spans 15 amino acids. The CDR3: CASSEATGGYYEQYF. As DNA, the CDR3 is TGTGCCAGCAGTGAGGCGACAGGGGGGTACTACGAGCAGTACTTC.

The rearrangement joins TRBV2 to TRBJ1-1; perhaps TRBD1 as D (6 bases). The germline gives CDR1 SNHLY, CDR2 FYNNEI. CDR3 length: 13 residues. The V and J ends lost 6 bases and 6 bases respectively, with 14 bases between them. CDR3 amino acids: CASRVQGMAEAFF. The DNA of the CDR3 is TGTGCCAGCAGAGTACAGGGTATGGCTGAAGCTTTCTTT.

V gene TRBV4-3 combines with J gene TRBJ2-3; the match to TRBD2 covers 9 bases. CDR1 LGHNA and CDR2 YSLEER come from the germline V gene. The CDR3 is 15 residues long. Trimming cost V 2 bases and J 3 bases; bases outside gene matches: 3. The chain's CDR3 is CASSQSSGVTDTQYF. CDR3 sequence (DNA): TGCGCCAGCAGCCAATCTAGCGGGGTAACAGATACGCAGTATTTT.

This clone was counted a single time. The chain uses TRBV3-1 (or the pseudogene TRBV3-2) and TRBJ2-7; 7 nucleotides line up with TRBD2. In germline, CDR1 is LGHDT, CDR2 YNNKEL (reference sequence). Losses at the gene ends were 4 bases for V and 6 bases for J; bases not matched to a gene: 12. The CDR3 has 15 residues. CDR3 nucleotide sequence: TGTGCCAGCAGCCCTTTGGGGGGAGGGGCTCCCGAGCAGTACTTC. Amino acid sequence: CASSPLGGGAPEQYF.

The V and J genes are TRBV7-2 and TRBJ2-1; 16 bases fit TRBD2. CDR3 length: 15 amino acids. V shed 4 bases, J shed 15 bases, and the junction held 9 bases outside the gene matches. Germline V gene data show CDR1 as SGHTA and CDR2 as FQGNSA. CDR3 bases: TGTGCCAGCAGCTCGGGACTAGCGGGAGGGCCGGTCCGGTTCTTC. Translated: CASSSGLAGGPVRFF.

The rearrangement uses TRBV5-6 and TRBJ1-5; 7 bases are shared with TRBD1. With 1 base clipped from V and 15 bases from J, the junction kept 13 bases outside the gene matches. This CDR3 has 14 residues. CDR1 SGHDT and CDR2 YYEEEE come from the germline V gene. The CDR3 sequence: CASSLWDRPLTRHF. DNA for the CDR3: TGTGCCAGCAGCTTGTGGGACAGACCCCTTACTAGGCATTTT. Full variable domain (outside the CDR3, taken from reference TRBV5-6 and TRBJ1-5): DAGVTQSPTHLIKTRGQQVTLRCSPKSGHDTVSWYQQALGQGPQFIFQYYEEEERQRGNFPDRFSGHQFPNYSSELNVNALLLGDSALYLCASSLWDRPLTRHFGDGTRLSIL.

This clone is a singleton in its sample. The chain carries TRBV6-2 or TRBV6-3 and TRBJ2-7, with D possibly TRBD2 on 5 matching bases. The V gene lost 1 base and the J gene lost 3 bases, with 16 bases spanning the gap. The CDR3 contains 16 residues. In germline, CDR1 is MNHEY, CDR2 SVGEGT. This chain's CDR3 is CASSYYGIETNYEQYF. The CDR3 nucleotides read TGTGCCAGCAGTTACTACGGGATCGAGACTAACTACGAGCAGTACTTC.

The chain uses TRBV5-1 and TRBJ2-1, with a possible D match to TRBD2 (5 bases). The germline V and J ends were trimmed by 2 bases and 4 bases, with 13 bases remaining between them. The germline V gene encodes CDR1 SGHRS and CDR2 YFSETQ. The CDR3 has 15 residues. Here the CDR3 DNA reads TGCGCCAGCAGCTTTATAACCGGGGTATACAATGAGCAGTTCTTC. It yields the protein CASSFITGVYNEQFF.

V gene TRBV7-6 combines with J gene TRBJ2-7, with 10 positions matching TRBD1. The V and J ends lost 4 bases and 3 bases, in that order; junction bases with no gene match: 12. The CDR3 is 17 residues long. Germline V gene sequence: CDR1 SGHVS, CDR2 FNYEAQ. CDR3 loop: CASSSTIGTGDSYEQYF. The DNA of the CDR3 is TGTGCCAGCAGCTCGACGATAGGGACAGGGGATAGCTACGAGCAGTACTTC.

The V gene is TRBV2, the J gene TRBJ1-2; D is unclear. CDR3 length: 13 residues. Trimming stripped 4 bases from V and 8 bases from J, with 14 bases between. CDR1 SNHLY and CDR2 FYNNEI come from the germline V gene. CDR3 region: CASSVAAEGGYTF. The CDR3 bases are TGTGCCAGCAGTGTTGCAGCAGAGGGAGGCTACACCTTC.

This clone was detected once. The chain couples TRBV6-5 to TRBJ1-3, with TRBD1 matching over 7 bases. Looked up from germline, CDR1 is MNHEY and CDR2 is SVGAGI. V lost 6 bases to trimming and J lost 4 bases; unmatched junction nucleotides: 6. This CDR3 region has 14 residues. CDR3 nucleotide sequence: TGTGCCAGCAGCCAGGACAGGAACGGAAACACCATATATTTT. This translates into CASSQDRNGNTIYF.

V usage is TRBV10-3 and J usage is TRBJ2-1; 7 nucleotides agree with TRBD2. Germline assignment: CDR1 ENHRY and CDR2 SYGVKD. The CDR3 is 15 residues long. Unmatched junction bases numbered 5, after V lost 3 bases and J lost 3 bases. CDR3 sequence reads: CAISDGTTNYNEQFF. DNA of the CDR3: TGTGCCATCAGTGACGGGACTACCAACTACAATGAGCAGTTCTTC.

The chain recombines TRBV6-1 with TRBJ1-6; maybe TRBD1 (5 bases). Trimming left V 2 bases short and J 8 bases short, with 7 bases between. CDR1 and CDR2 from the germline V gene are MNHNS and SASEGT. The CDR3 has 13 amino acids. Here the CDR3 reads CASSEIQDSPLHF. CDR3 DNA: TGTGCCAGCAGTGAAATACAGGATTCACCCCTCCACTTT.

The gene calls are TRBV14 and TRBJ2-1, with a weak D call TRBD1 (5 bases). Germline CDR1 is SGHDN and CDR2 is FVKESK. With 2 bases removed from V and 5 bases from J, the gap between germline ends came to 13 bases. The CDR3 spans 15 residues. The CDR3 DNA reads as TGTGCCAGCAGCCAACGGCAGGGAACACACAATGAGCAGTTCTTC. Protein: CASSQRQGTHNEQFF.

The gene calls are TRBV28 and TRBJ1-1; D is uncertain. The CDR3 is 12 residues long. V gave up 6 bases and J gave up 11 bases, with 16 bases separating them. Germline CDR1 is MDHEN and CDR2 is SYDVKM. For the CDR3, the DNA is TGTGCCAGCAGCCTGGTGGGGAGGGAGGCTTTCTTT. Protein sequence: CASSLVGREAFF. The full variable domain, its missing parts supplied by reference TRBV28 and TRBJ1-1, is DVKVTQSSRYLVKRTGEKVFLECVQDMDHENMFWYRQDPGLGLRLIYFSYDVKMKEKGDIPEGYSVSREKKERFSLILESASTNQTSMYLCASSLVGREAFFGQGTRLTVV.

The V and J genes are TRBV7-2 and TRBJ2-5; 10 bases line up with TRBD2. From germline, CDR1 is SGHTA and CDR2 FQGNSA. The CDR3 is made up of 13 amino acids. V dropped 7 bases and J dropped 4; count of bases not matched to a gene: 3. In DNA, the CDR3 is TGTGCCAGCACCAGACTAGCGGGAGAGACCCAGTACTTC. Translation: CASTRLAGETQYF.

The chain has TRBV5-1 and TRBJ2-4; the match to TRBD2 covers 13 bases. Germline CDR1 is SGHRS and CDR2 is YFSETQ. The ends lost 3 bases at V and 8 bases at J; junction bases unmatched: 17. The CDR3 has 19 residues. The CDR3 sequence is CASSSRLAGGPGPRDIQYF. The CDR3 nucleotides are TGCGCCAGCAGCTCTAGACTAGCGGGAGGCCCCGGTCCCCGGGACATTCAGTACTTC.

This sequence joins TRBV7-2 and TRBJ2-3; 8 bases map to TRBD1. The CDR3 sequence is 15 residues long. Unmatched junction bases numbered 5, after V lost 3 bases and J lost 3 bases. The germline gives CDR1 SGHTA, CDR2 FQGNSA. The CDR3 DNA follows: TGTGCCAGCAGCTTTTGGACAGGGAGGACAGATACGCAGTATTTT. This encodes CASSFWTGRTDTQYF.

This chain links TRBV6-5 with TRBJ2-7; 9 bases match TRBD1. The CDR3 loop spans 13 amino acids. The V segment lost 6 bases and the J segment 1 base; nucleotides outside the gene matches: 1. Germline CDR1 is MNHEY and CDR2 is SVGAGI. Written as DNA, the CDR3 is TGTGCCAGCAGGGGACAGGGTTCCTACGAGCAGTACTTC. The encoded protein is CASRGQGSYEQYF.

The chain combines TRBV5-4 with TRBJ1-1; 7 nucleotides match TRBD1. This CDR3 spans 17 amino acids. The J segment lost 6 bases and the V segment lost 0 bases, leaving 14 bases of the junction unmatched. The germline gives CDR1 SGHNT, CDR2 YYREEE (reference sequence). CDR3 protein: CASSLDGSPYRGAEAFF. The CDR3 DNA follows: TGTGCCAGCAGCTTGGATGGGTCGCCGTACAGGGGAGCTGAAGCTTTCTTT.